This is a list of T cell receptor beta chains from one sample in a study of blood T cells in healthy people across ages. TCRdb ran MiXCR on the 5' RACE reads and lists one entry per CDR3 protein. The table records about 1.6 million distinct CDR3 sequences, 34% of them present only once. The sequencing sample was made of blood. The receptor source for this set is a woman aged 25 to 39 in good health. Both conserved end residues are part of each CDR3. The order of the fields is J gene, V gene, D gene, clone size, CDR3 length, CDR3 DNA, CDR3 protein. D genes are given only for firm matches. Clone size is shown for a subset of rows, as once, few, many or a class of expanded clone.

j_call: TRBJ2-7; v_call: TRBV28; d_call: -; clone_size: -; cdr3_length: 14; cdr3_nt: TGTGCCAGCAGGGACGGACTCTTCCTCTACGAGCAGTACTTC; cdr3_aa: CASRDGLFLYEQYF
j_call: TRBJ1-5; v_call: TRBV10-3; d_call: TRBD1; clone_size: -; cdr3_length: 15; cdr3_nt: TGTGCCATCAGTGGGACAGGATATAGCAATCAGCCCCAGCATTTT; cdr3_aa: CAISGTGYSNQPQHF
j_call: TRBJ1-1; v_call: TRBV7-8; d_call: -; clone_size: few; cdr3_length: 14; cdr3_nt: TGTGCCAGCTGCGCCGGGACGGTGAACACTGAAGCTTTCTTT; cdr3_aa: CASCAGTVNTEAFF
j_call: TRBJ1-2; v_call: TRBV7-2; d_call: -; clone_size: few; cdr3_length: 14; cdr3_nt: TGTGCCAGCAGCCCAAGGGTGGTGGGGTATGGCTACACCTTC; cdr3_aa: CASSPRVVGYGYTF
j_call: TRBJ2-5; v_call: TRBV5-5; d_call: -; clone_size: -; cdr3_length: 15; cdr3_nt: TGCGCCAGCAGCTTATCTCCTAGCAGGGAAGAGACCCAGTACTTC; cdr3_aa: CASSLSPSREETQYF
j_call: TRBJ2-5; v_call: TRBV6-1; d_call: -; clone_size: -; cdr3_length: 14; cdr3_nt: TGTGCCAGCAGCCAAATTGAGGTATTAGAGACCCAGTACTTC; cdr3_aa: CASSQIEVLETQYF
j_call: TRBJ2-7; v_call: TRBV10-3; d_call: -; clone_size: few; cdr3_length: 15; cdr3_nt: TGTGCCATCAGTACCGGGACTCCGAGGTCCTACGAGCAGTACTTC; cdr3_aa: CAISTGTPRSYEQYF
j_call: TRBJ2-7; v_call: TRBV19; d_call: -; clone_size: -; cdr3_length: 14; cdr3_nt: TGTGCCAGCAGTTTCGGGGGGACAGACTACGAGCAGTACTTC; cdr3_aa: CASSFGGTDYEQYF
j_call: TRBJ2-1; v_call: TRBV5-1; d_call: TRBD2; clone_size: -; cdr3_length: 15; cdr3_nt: TGCGCCAGCGGTTTTACTAGCGGGAGCTACAATGAGCAGTTCTTC; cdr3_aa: CASGFTSGSYNEQFF
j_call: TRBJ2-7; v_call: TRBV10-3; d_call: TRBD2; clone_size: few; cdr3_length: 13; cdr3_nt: TGTGCCATCGGTAGCGGGAGAGGGTACGAGCAGTACTTC; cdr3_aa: CAIGSGRGYEQYF
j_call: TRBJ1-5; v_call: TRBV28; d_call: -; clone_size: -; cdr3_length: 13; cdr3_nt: TGTGCCAGCAGTTCCTCAGGGGAGAATACGCAGCATTTT; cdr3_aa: CASSSSGENTQHF
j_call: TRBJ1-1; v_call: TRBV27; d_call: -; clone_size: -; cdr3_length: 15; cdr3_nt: TGTGCCAGCGGCTGGGTAGAGGGCCTCAACACTGAAGCTTTCTTT; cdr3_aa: CASGWVEGLNTEAFF
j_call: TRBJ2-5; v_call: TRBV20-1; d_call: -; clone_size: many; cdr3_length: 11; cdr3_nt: TGCAGTGCCGGTCTCAAAGAGACCCAGTACTTC; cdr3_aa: CSAGLKETQYF
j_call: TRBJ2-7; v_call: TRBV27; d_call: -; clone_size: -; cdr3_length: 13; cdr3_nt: TGTGCCAGCAGCCAAGATGGAATGCACGAGCAGTACTTC; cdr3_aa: CASSQDGMHEQYF
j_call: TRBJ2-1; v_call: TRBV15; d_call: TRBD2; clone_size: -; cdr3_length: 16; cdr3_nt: TGTGCCACCAGCAGACCTATTAGCGGGAGGGCAGTCCTGCAGTTCTTC; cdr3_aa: CATSRPISGRAVLQFF